These 10 T cell receptor beta chains were all obtained from the same sample, sequenced in a study of spatial heterogeneity in lung cancer. Each CDR3 protein gets one entry after TCRdb re-called the 5' RACE reads with MiXCR. The sample comprises about 9,700 distinct CDR3 sequences, 3.9% of which are singletons, and roughly 18% rests with the top ten. Time point defined: blood taken at disease recurrence. Whole RNA, which was extracted from tumor, nontumor lung tissue or frozen PBMC, was sequenced without any cell sorting. Sequenced here: PBMCs, sampled at recurrence. These receptors were taken from a female donor with early-stage non-small cell lung cancer.

This clonotype came up many times. Since the library was made to target alpha chains, this beta chain is a stray read and its abundance is not meaningful. The rearrangement uses TRBV20-1 and TRBJ2-7, with D tentatively TRBD2 (6 bases). The CDR3 totals 15 residues. Between the trimmed V and J ends, which lost 2 bases and 5 bases, there was a span of 19 bases. CDR1 is DFQATT, CDR2 SNEGSKA, per germline (reference sequence). The CDR3 region is CSARRRGEDYNEQYF. The DNA of the CDR3 is TGCAGTGCTAGACGGCGCGGGGAGGATTATAACGAGCAGTACTTC.

This clonotype was counted at least ten times. Because this beta chain is a stray read in a library intended to capture alpha chains, its abundance should not be given much weight. This chain uses TRBV28 with TRBJ2-2, with 7 bases aligning to TRBD1. Germline loops: CDR1 MDHEN, CDR2 SYDVKM. This CDR3 is 15 amino acids long. With 4 bases clipped from V and 3 bases from J, the junction kept 5 bases outside the gene matches. The CDR3: CASSSTGIDTGELFF. CDR3 coding DNA: TGTGCCAGCAGTTCGACAGGGATTGACACCGGGGAGCTGTTTTTT.

This clonotype was observed a few times. This beta chain is an unintended read in a library built for alpha chains; its size means little. In DNA form, the CDR3 reads TGTGCCAGCAGCCCCGGAGGGAGCCAAGAGACCCAGTACTTC. Its translation: CASSPGGSQETQYF. The chain employs TRBV12-3 or TRBV12-4 and TRBJ2-5, with D possibly being TRBD2 (6 bases). The length of the CDR3 is 14 residues. V was cut by 6 bases and J by 1 base, with 12 bases left in between.

This clonotype was picked up many times. Being off target in a library aimed at alpha chains, this beta chain has a size of little meaning. V and J are TRBV24-1 and TRBJ2-3; 10 nucleotides line up with TRBD2. CDR1 is KGHDR and CDR2 is SFDVKD in the germline V gene. The CDR3 sequence is 17 residues long. V lost 1 base to trimming and J lost 1 base; unmatched junction nucleotides: 4. CDR3: CATSDFGLAGGTDTQYF. The CDR3 coding sequence is TGTGCCACCAGTGATTTTGGTCTAGCGGGGGGCACAGATACGCAGTATTTT.

This clonotype was observed a handful of times. Little can be read into the size of this beta chain, an off-target read in a library designed for alpha chains. This chain connects TRBV27 to TRBJ1-2, with D uncertain. CDR3 length equals 14 residues. Germline V CDR1 and CDR2: MNHEY, SMNVEV (reference sequence). V was trimmed by 2 bases and J by 2 bases, leaving 9 bases between them. CDR3 nucleotides: TGTGCCAGCAGTTTAAATGTGGGAAACTATGGCTACACCTTC. Its translation: CASSLNVGNYGYTF.

This clonotype was picked up many times. This beta chain appears as a stray read in a library generated for alpha chains; its size is not informative. This chain joins TRBV29-1 and TRBJ1-1; TRBD1 matches at 7 bases. CDR1 is SQVTM, CDR2 ANQGSEA, per germline. V shed 6 bases and J 2 bases; nucleotides not matched to a gene: 3. The length of the CDR3 is 12 residues. DNA of the CDR3: TGCAGCGTCGACAGGGTAAACACTGAAGCTTTCTTT. Protein product: CSVDRVNTEAFF.

At least ten counts were recorded for this clonotype. The size of this beta chain means little, since it is a stray read in a library made for alpha chains. The chain carries TRBV5-1 and TRBJ2-3; D is ambiguous. Trimming took 0 bases from V and 6 from J, leaving 5 bases between them. The germline gives CDR1 SGHRS, CDR2 YFSETQ. The CDR3 spans 12 residues. In DNA form, the CDR3 reads TGCGCCAGCAGCTTGGCCCAGGATACGCAGTATTTT. This codes for CASSLAQDTQYF.

This clonotype appeared many times. This beta chain is a stray sequence in a library constructed for alpha chains; its clone size is not meaningful. The chain employs TRBV12-3 or TRBV12-4 and TRBJ2-5, with 11 nucleotides matching TRBD2. V trimming: 4 bases; J trimming: 5 bases; junction bases outside the gene matches: 9. The CDR3 is made up of 16 amino acids. The DNA of the CDR3 is TGTGCCAGCAGTTCCACCATAGCGGGGGGGCAGGAGACCCAGTACTTC. The encoded protein is CASSSTIAGGQETQYF.

This clonotype was counted ten times or more. This beta chain lies outside the target of a library built for alpha chains; its clone size means little. This chain joins TRBV28 and TRBJ1-2; D unclear. Germline V lookup: CDR1 MDHEN, CDR2 SYDVKM. V was pared by 5 bases and J by 1 base, with 5 bases between. The CDR3 loop spans 12 amino acids. The CDR3 sequence is CASSDNNYGYTF. The CDR3 DNA reads TGTGCCAGCAGTGACAATAACTATGGCTACACCTTC.

This clonotype qualifies as medium-sized. This beta chain lies outside the target of a library built for alpha chains; its clone size means little. This chain links TRBV2 with TRBJ2-7; tentatively, D is TRBD1 (8 bases). Germline CDR1 reads SNHLY; CDR2 reads FYNNEI. The CDR3 is made up of 14 amino acids. Deletions cut 7 bases from V and 7 bases from J, with 20 bases between. The CDR3, as DNA: TGTGCCAGCATGGCTGACAGGGGAGCGGGGGAGCAGTACTTC. Amino acid sequence: CASMADRGAGEQYF.